The clone carrying this T cell receptor beta chain was counted ten times or more. This sample is part of a study of molecular identifiers for immune sequencing clone quantification. The CDR3 loop spans 12 amino acids. Trimming took 7 bases from V and 4 from J, leaving 10 bases between them. Looked up from germline, CDR1 is LGHNA and CDR2 is YNFKEQ. With 10%, 30% or 50% of RNA, about 20,000 to 1,100,000 naive CD8 T cells were sequenced. CD8+CD4-CCR7+CD45RA+ cells were sorted as naive CD8 T cells. Each CDR3 protein is one row after TCRdb ran MiXCR on the PCR reads. The sample includes 600,000 to 650,000 distinct CDR3 sequences, about 20% seen only once; the top ten take 0.7% to 1%.

The chain employs TRBV4-2 and TRBJ1-1; D gene uncertain. Sequencing was done on a sample of naive CD8+ T cells from blood, with Jurkat cell RNA spiked in. The subset: FACS-sorted CD8+CD4-CCR7+CD45RA+ naive T cells. This receptor was obtained from a human donor in good health. Some libraries in this study had Jurkat cell RNA spiked in. CDR3 loop: CASTLSGTEAFF. The CDR3 bases are TGTGCCAGCACCCTTAGCGGCACTGAAGCTTTCTTT.